This T cell receptor (beta chain) was profiled in a study of OX40 agonist ivuxolimab in advanced cancers. As for the study in general: Dose-escalation subjects each had hepatocellular carcinoma, melanoma, renal cell or head and neck cancer. Findings and limits, study-wide: The mean number of expanded clones was higher in CD8+ T cells than in CD4+. The antigens recognized by the expanded peripheral T cells, that is their antigen specificity, were not determined.

Using immunoSEQ multiplex PCR, the repertoire was profiled, and TCRdb retains in-frame clones only, with some absent. The sample has approximately 74,000 clones; around nine tenths are singletons. This clone was detected once. Its antigen is unknown. The germline V gene has CDR1 SGHTA and CDR2 FQGNSA. This CDR3 is 14 amino acids long. The germline V and J ends were trimmed by 5 bases and 0 bases, with 11 bases remaining between them. The TCR sequence derives from an adult with an advanced solid tumor such as melanoma, head and neck, liver or kidney cancer. This chain links TRBV7-2 with TRBJ2-7; D perhaps matches TRBD2 (5 bases). Sequenced material: CD4+ or CD8+ T cells sorted from blood, taken in a trial of the OX40 agonist ivuxolimab. CDR3 DNA: TGTGCCAGCAGCCTAATCGGGAACTCCTACGAGCAGTACTTC. It encodes CASSLIGNSYEQYF.